This entry concerns a single TCR beta chain. These data come from a study of blood T cell repertoires in COVID-19. Study-wide background: Donors in the United States, Italy and Spain gave samples during acute or convalescent COVID-19. PBMCs, B-cell-depleted T cells, or T cells provided the cDNA or gDNA that made up the material.

The authors' processing: Nucleated cell counts were estimated from reference gene primer amplification. Produced via immunoSEQ multiplex PCR; TCRdb's table is partial and in-frame only. Clone size and V and J calls were adopted from that table, with D and trimming inferred from the DNA. This sample has roughly 290,000 clones, with 75% to 90% found just once. V gave up 5 bases and J gave up 3 bases, with 16 bases separating them. The CDR3 is 16 residues long. Germline-derived CDR1 and CDR2 are SGHAT and FQNNGV. Sequenced material: peripheral blood. V usage is TRBV11-2 and J usage is TRBJ2-2; maybe TRBD2 (6 bases). This receptor was obtained from a woman in her twenties or thirties who had recovered from COVID-19. The chain's CDR3 is CASSPHPGGYTGELFF. In nucleotides, the CDR3 is TGTGCCAGCAGCCCGCATCCTGGAGGGTACACCGGGGAGCTGTTTTTT.